Shown below are 21 T cell receptor beta chains from a single sample sequenced in a study of blood T cell repertoires in COVID-19 (dated by TCRdb to about 2020). To prepare the library, the immunoSEQ multiplex PCR assay was applied. TCRdb stores this immuneACCESS table with in-frame sequences only. Part of the clones is absent; in the studies checked, under half of the shortfall reflects unresolved V genes, and no reason is known for the rest. The table for this sample lists about 27,000 clones; around two thirds of them were counted only once. The ten biggest clones cover about 7.3% of the sample. Sequenced material: peripheral blood. The origin of the receptors is a man aged 55-75 years with active or convalescent COVID-19.

The chain is built from TRBV10-3 and TRBJ2-5, with 8 nucleotides matching TRBD1. The CDR3 spans 14 residues. CDR1 ENHRY and CDR2 SYGVKD come from the germline V gene. The V gene end was trimmed by 6 bases and the J gene end by 2 bases; junction bases not matched to a gene: 5. As DNA, the CDR3 is TGTGCCATCAGCGGACAGGGCCGGCAAGAGACCCAGTACTTC. Its translation is CAISGQGRQETQYF.

There are a few counts of this clone. The rearrangement uses TRBV5-1 and TRBJ1-1, with 12 nucleotides matching TRBD1. V was clipped by 4 bases and J by 4 bases; unmatched bases: 11. The CDR3 consists of 17 residues. Germline V gene data show CDR1 as SGHRS and CDR2 as YFSETQ. The CDR3 protein is CASSPIGTGGKGTEAFF. The CDR3 nucleotides are TGCGCCAGCAGCCCAATCGGGACAGGGGGCAAGGGCACTGAAGCTTTCTTT.

This clone was found a few times. The chain carries TRBV9 and TRBJ1-2, with TRBD1 matching 9 bases. CDR3 length: 15 amino acids. From germline, CDR1 is SGDLS and CDR2 YYNGEE. The V gene end was trimmed by 3 bases and the J gene end by 2 bases; junction bases not matched to a gene: 5. CDR3 bases: TGTGCCAGCAGCGCCCTGACAGGGGGGAACTATGGCTACACCTTC. This codes for CASSALTGGNYGYTF.

This chain connects TRBV28 to TRBJ1-5; TRBD1 matches 7 bases. From germline, CDR1 is MDHEN and CDR2 SYDVKM. Trimming at V came to 5 bases and at J to 4 bases, leaving 11 bases not matched to a gene. The CDR3 contains 16 residues. CDR3 in DNA: TGTGCCAGCAGTAGGGGGGCAGGGGGAATGAATCAGCCCCAGCATTTT. Protein sequence: CASSRGAGGMNQPQHF.

The table lists this clone with a few counts. This rearrangement joins TRBV6-7 to TRBJ2-5, with unresolved D. TRBV6-7 is noted as an ORF with a role that remains uncertain. The CDR3 loop spans 15 amino acids. V was shortened by 5 bases and J by 2 bases, with 15 bases between the two germline ends. Written as DNA, the CDR3 is TGTGCCAGCAGTCCCCAGAGGTTCGTTCAAGAGACCCAGTACTTC. Translation: CASSPQRFVQETQYF.

CDR3 sequence (DNA): TGTGCCAGCAGACCGGGACTAATCACAGATACGCAGTATTTT. Its protein is CASRPGLITDTQYF. This chain joins TRBV3-1 (or the pseudogene TRBV3-2) and TRBJ2-3; the match to TRBD2 covers 7 bases. The V segment lost 6 bases and the J segment 2 bases; nucleotides outside the gene matches: 5. Germline CDR1 is LGHDT and CDR2 is YNNKEL (reference sequence). CDR3 length equals 14 residues.

This chain uses TRBV5-1 with TRBJ1-1; perhaps TRBD1 as D (5 bases). V was cut by 5 bases and J by 1 base, with 18 bases left in between. The germline CDR1 and CDR2 sequences are SGHRS and YFSETQ. The CDR3 has 16 amino acids. Here the CDR3 DNA reads TGCGCCAGCAGATATGACGGGGGAGGATCGAACACTGAAGCTTTCTTT. This gives the protein CASRYDGGGSNTEAFF.

The chain carries TRBV6-5 and TRBJ1-4; D is possibly TRBD1 (6 bases). Germline values: CDR1 MNHEY, CDR2 SVGAGI. V shed 0 bases and J shed 7 bases, with 12 bases lying between them. The CDR3 contains 15 residues. The CDR3 region is CASSYSGGAGEKLFF. The CDR3 nucleotides are TGTGCCAGCAGTTACTCTGGGGGCGCGGGTGAAAAACTGTTTTTT.

This clone was observed a handful of times. This rearrangement joins TRBV7-9 to TRBJ1-2; no firm D call. CDR3 length: 15 amino acids. Trimming stripped 5 bases from V and 3 bases from J, with 16 bases between. CDR1 is SEHNR and CDR2 is FQNEAQ in the germline V gene (reference sequence). The CDR3 here is CASSPYSTGDYGYTF. DNA of the CDR3: TGTGCCAGCAGCCCCTATTCAACCGGAGACTATGGCTACACCTTC.

This rearrangement joins TRBV11-2 to TRBJ2-1; perhaps TRBD2 as D (5 bases). Germline V gene data show CDR1 as SGHAT and CDR2 as FQNNGV. This CDR3 region has 16 residues. The V and J ends lost 4 bases and 2 bases respectively, with 15 bases between them. The DNA for the CDR3 is TGTGCCAGCAGCTACTACCGGACTCCCGCCTACAATGAGCAGTTCTTC. Protein: CASSYYRTPAYNEQFF.

The sample holds a few counts of this clone. This sequence joins TRBV19 and TRBJ2-7; 12 bases map to TRBD2. The CDR3 spans 16 residues. The V and J ends lost 5 bases and 6 bases, in that order; junction bases with no gene match: 11. Germline V lookup: CDR1 LNHDA, CDR2 SQIVND (reference sequence). The DNA for the CDR3 is TGTGCCAGTAGTGTTACCGGGACTAGCGGGCAAACCGAGCAGTACTTC. Protein product: CASSVTGTSGQTEQYF.

In DNA form, the CDR3 reads TGTGCCAGCAGTGATAGGTTTGGCAGGGGGCTTTCCTACGAGCAGTACTTC. Amino acid sequence: CASSDRFGRGLSYEQYF. This chain connects TRBV25-1 to TRBJ2-7; 8 bases are a match to TRBD1. With V trimmed by 3 bases and J by 1 base, 11 bases remained unmatched. CDR3 length equals 17 residues. Germline CDR1 and CDR2: MGHDK and SYGVNS.

J is TRBJ2-7 and V is TRBV14, with TRBD1 as a possible D gene (5 bases). The V end was cut by 4 bases, the J end by 7 bases, with 17 bases between. Germline-derived CDR1 and CDR2 are SGHDN and FVKESK. CDR3 length equals 14 residues. The CDR3 is CASSRSLMKGEQYF. DNA for the CDR3: TGTGCCAGCAGCCGTTCCTTGATGAAGGGGGAGCAGTACTTC. The complete variable domain, with remaining parts taken from reference TRBV14 and TRBJ2-7, reads EAGVTQFPSHSVIEKGQTVTLRCDPISGHDNLYWYRRVMGKEIKFLLHFVKESKQDESGMPNNRFLAERTGGTYSTLKVQPAELEDSGVYFCASSRSLMKGEQYFGPGTRLTVT.

The chain combines TRBV6-6 with TRBJ2-2, with unresolved D. CDR3 length: 14 amino acids. Trimming shortened V by 2 bases and J by 2 bases, and 6 bases separated the two germline ends. Germline V gene lookup returns CDR1 MNHNY and CDR2 SVGAGI (reference sequence). As DNA, the CDR3 is TGTGCCAGCAGTTACGGGCTAAACACCGGGGAGCTGTTTTTT. Residues: CASSYGLNTGELFF.

This clone was counted only a few times. This chain uses TRBV5-1 with TRBJ2-2; D may be TRBD1 (5 bases). CDR1 and CDR2 from the germline V gene are SGHRS and YFSETQ. V lost 4 bases to trimming and J lost 5 bases, with 9 bases between them. The CDR3 has 13 residues. CDR3: CASSKTETGELFF. The CDR3 bases are TGCGCCAGCAGCAAGACAGAAACCGGGGAGCTGTTTTTT.

This chain joins TRBV6-6 and TRBJ1-1; tentative D call: TRBD1 (5 bases). Germline CDR1 reads MNHNY; CDR2 reads SVGAGI (reference sequence). The ends were cut back, 6 bases at V and 1 base at J, with 9 bases in the middle. This CDR3 region has 13 residues. The CDR3, as DNA: TGTGCCAGCAGCATCCAGGGGAACACTGAAGCTTTCTTT. Translating it yields CASSIQGNTEAFF.

The chain uses TRBV19 and TRBJ1-1; D is uncertain. V lost 11 bases and J 0 bases, leaving 13 bases between the germline ends. Germline assignment: CDR1 LNHDA and CDR2 SQIVND (reference sequence). CDR3 length: 13 amino acids. For the CDR3, the DNA is TGTGCCGCAAAGGAGTCCTTGAACACTGAAGCTTTCTTT. This encodes CAAKESLNTEAFF.

J is TRBJ1-2 and V is TRBV19, with D tentatively TRBD1 (6 bases). V was cut by 4 bases and J by 2 bases, with 14 bases left in between. The CDR3 covers 15 residues. Germline V lookup: CDR1 LNHDA, CDR2 SQIVND (reference sequence). CDR3 DNA sequence: TGTGCCAGTAGTACGCTAGGGGGAAAAAACTATGGCTACACCTTC. Protein: CASSTLGGKNYGYTF.

This sequence joins TRBV7-2 and TRBJ1-6; D is perhaps TRBD1 (6 bases). This CDR3 contains 15 residues. The germline V and J ends were trimmed by 3 bases and 7 bases, with 13 bases remaining between them. Germline CDR1 reads SGHTA; CDR2 reads FQGNSA. The CDR3 is CASSFTADRNSPLHF. The CDR3 nucleotides read TGTGCCAGCAGCTTTACAGCGGACAGAAATTCACCCCTCCACTTT.

This chain connects TRBV5-1 to TRBJ2-3, with TRBD2 identical over 9 bases. V was clipped by 1 base and J by 2 bases; unmatched bases: 5. Germline CDR1 SGHRS, CDR2 YFSETQ. The CDR3 runs to 16 residues. The CDR3 region has the DNA TGCGCCAGCAGCTTGCAGTCTAGCGGGGTCACAGATACGCAGTATTTT. Residues: CASSLQSSGVTDTQYF.

This chain joins TRBV5-6 and TRBJ1-1; D ambiguous. The germline V gene encodes CDR1 SGHDT and CDR2 YYEEEE. The V gene lost 1 base and the J gene lost 10 bases, with 14 bases spanning the gap. CDR3 length: 13 amino acids. In DNA form, the CDR3 reads TGTGCCAGCAGCTTGCCTGGGAGGATGGGAGCTTTCTTT. This gives the protein CASSLPGRMGAFF. The full variable domain, completed using reference TRBV5-6 and TRBJ1-1, is DAGVTQSPTHLIKTRGQQVTLRCSPKSGHDTVSWYQQALGQGPQFIFQYYEEEERQRGNFPDRFSGHQFPNYSSELNVNALLLGDSALYLCASSLPGRMGAFFGQGTRLTVV.